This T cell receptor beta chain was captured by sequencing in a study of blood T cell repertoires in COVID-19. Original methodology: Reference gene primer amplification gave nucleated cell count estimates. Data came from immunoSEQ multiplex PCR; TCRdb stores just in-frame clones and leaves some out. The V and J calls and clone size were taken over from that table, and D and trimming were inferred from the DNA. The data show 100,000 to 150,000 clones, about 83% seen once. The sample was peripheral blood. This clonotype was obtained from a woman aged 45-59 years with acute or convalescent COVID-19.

This chain's CDR3 is CASSERKGGQPQHF. CDR3 nucleotide sequence: TGTGCCAGCAGTGAAAGGAAGGGCGGGCAGCCCCAGCATTTT. The chain links TRBV2 to TRBJ1-5; D remains unclear. The CDR3 extends over 14 amino acids. Germline values: CDR1 SNHLY, CDR2 FYNNEI. The germline V and J ends were trimmed by 2 bases and 7 bases, with 12 bases remaining between them.